This T cell receptor (beta chain) was recovered during a study of identical twins. MiXCR, run by TCRdb on the 5' RACE reads, gives a single entry per CDR3 protein. The table shows 450,000 or so distinct CDR3 sequences, with 18% occurring only once. There are a few counts of this clonotype. Its antigen remains unknown. Germline V CDR1 and CDR2: LGHNA, YSLEER. Deletions cut 3 bases from V and 8 bases from J, with 27 bases between. The CDR3 extends over 18 amino acids. The study's findings and limits: Insertions ran lower in abundant cord blood beta clonotypes, though not in memory repertoires. Models underpredicted monozygotic twin sharing of out-of-frame TCR alpha.

Source material: naive T cells sorted from blood. V usage is TRBV4-3 and J usage is TRBJ2-3; D is possibly TRBD2 (6 bases). This TCR derives from a middle-aged man in good health. The CDR3 nucleotides read TGCGCCAGCAGCCATGCGATTGGGCCTTCACCTGGAGGGAGTACGCAGTATTTT. Protein sequence: CASSHAIGPSPGGSTQYF.